What follows are 24 T cell receptor beta chains derived from one specimen sequenced in a study of control samples from healthy donors and cancer patients. Assay: immunoSEQ multiplex PCR; the TCRdb copy retains only in-frame clones and omits some. The sample holds about 120,000 clones; more than 75% are singletons and the top ten take over 2%. Source material: blood. Receptors originate from a woman aged 65 to 85 in good health.

The chain combines TRBV10-2 with TRBJ1-4; maybe TRBD1 (5 bases). The germline V gene encodes CDR1 WSHSY and CDR2 SAAADI. V was cut by 7 bases and J by 8 bases, with 17 bases left in between. CDR3 length equals 14 residues. The chain's CDR3 is CASKGKGFKEKLFF. The CDR3 nucleotides read TGCGCCAGCAAAGGGAAGGGGTTCAAGGAAAAACTGTTTTTT.

The rearrangement links TRBV6-5 to TRBJ1-3; D unresolved. The length of the CDR3 is 15 residues. V was pared by 2 bases and J by 0 bases, with 8 bases between. Looked up from germline, CDR1 is MNHEY and CDR2 is SVGAGI. The CDR3 reads CASSYGPSSGNTIYF. Written as DNA, the CDR3 is TGTGCCAGCAGTTACGGCCCGAGCTCTGGAAACACCATATATTTT.

The CDR3 coding sequence is TGTGCCAGCAGGCGGACAGGGGAGGCCTCCTACGAGCAGTACTTC. Amino acids: CASRRTGEASYEQYF. V gene TRBV2 combines with J gene TRBJ2-7; 9 bases fit TRBD1. Germline-derived CDR1 and CDR2 are SNHLY and FYNNEI. The CDR3 has 15 residues. The V and J ends lost 6 bases and 0 bases, in that order; junction bases with no gene match: 6. Supplemented by reference TRBV2 and TRBJ2-7, the full variable domain reads EPEVTQTPSHQVTQMGQEVILRCVPISNHLYFYWYRQILGQKVEFLVSFYNNEISEKSEIFDDQFSVERPDGSNFTLKIRSTKLEDSAMYFCASRRTGEASYEQYFGPGTRLTVT.

The V call is TRBV5-1, the J call TRBJ2-7, with 12 bases that match TRBD1. The CDR3 contains 14 residues. V lost 4 bases and J lost 7; bases outside the gene matches: 6. CDR1 is SGHRS, CDR2 YFSETQ, per germline. The CDR3 nucleotides are TGCGCCAGCAGCCCGGGGACAGGGGGCCGAGAGCAGTACTTC. This translates into CASSPGTGGREQYF.

The chain joins TRBV4-2 to TRBJ2-1, with D possibly TRBD1 on 7 matching bases. From germline, CDR1 is LGHNA and CDR2 YNFKEQ. This CDR3 comprises 17 residues. V was shortened by 3 bases and J by 8 bases, with 23 bases between the two germline ends. CDR3 protein: CASSQGQIPGGLDEQFF. CDR3 sequence (DNA): TGTGCCAGCAGCCAGGGACAGATTCCTGGGGGGCTCGATGAGCAGTTCTTC.

About this clone: In the same sample, other DNA sequences code for this CDR3. The chain links TRBV19 to TRBJ2-7; TRBD2 might be the D (5 bases). The V end lost 4 bases, the J end lost 7 bases, and 14 bases lay between the germline ends. There are 13 residues in the CDR3. Germline V gene data show CDR1 as LNHDA and CDR2 as SQIVND (reference sequence). The CDR3 sequence is CASSTRNGGEQYF. CDR3 DNA: TGTGCCAGTAGTACACGAAATGGAGGTGAGCAGTACTTC.

This sequence joins TRBV18 and TRBJ1-1; a possible D gene is TRBD1 (5 bases). V was clipped by 6 bases and J by 3 bases, with 17 bases between them. The CDR3 has 15 residues. Germline lookup yields CDR1 KGHSH and CDR2 LQKENI. CDR3 loop: CASSPGGGFYTEAFF. Written as DNA, the CDR3 is TGTGCCAGCTCCCCGGGGGGTGGTTTCTACACTGAAGCTTTCTTT.

The chain combines TRBV27 with TRBJ2-3; possible D gene TRBD2, 5 bases. The CDR3 consists of 17 residues. In germline, CDR1 is MNHEY, CDR2 SMNVEV (reference sequence). V was shortened by 3 bases and J by 2 bases, with 18 bases between the two germline ends. The CDR3 here is CASSLFGVSGNTDTQYF. CDR3 DNA: TGTGCCAGCAGTTTGTTTGGGGTCAGCGGCAACACAGATACGCAGTATTTT.

The CDR3 spells CASSVGEANTEAFF. The CDR3 region has the DNA TGTGCCAGCAGCGTAGGGGAGGCGAACACTGAAGCTTTCTTT. The chain is built from TRBV9 and TRBJ1-1; unclear D gene. CDR1 and CDR2 (germline): SGDLS, YYNGEE. Deletions cut 0 bases from V and 1 base from J, with 7 bases between. The CDR3 covers 14 residues.

The chain links TRBV10-1 to TRBJ1-1, with TRBD1 as a possible D gene (5 bases). The CDR3 length is 13 residues. Germline V lookup: CDR1 WNHNN, CDR2 SYGVQD (reference sequence). The V end was cut by 2 bases, the J end by 4 bases, with 8 bases between. In DNA form, the CDR3 reads TGCGCCAGCAGTGAGGACAGTCCCACTGAAGCTTTCTTT. Protein sequence: CASSEDSPTEAFF.

This chain connects TRBV24-1 to TRBJ2-5, with 11 positions matching TRBD2. The CDR3 spans 16 residues. Trimming removed 4 bases from V and 5 bases from J; junction bases left unmatched: 8. Germline lookup yields CDR1 KGHDR and CDR2 SFDVKD. The CDR3 bases are TGTGCCACCAGTGAGAGACTAGCGGGGCCCCGGGAGACCCAGTACTTC. It specifies CATSERLAGPRETQYF.

The rearrangement joins TRBV19 to TRBJ1-1; tentatively, D is TRBD1 (5 bases). Germline V gene lookup returns CDR1 LNHDA and CDR2 SQIVND (reference sequence). The CDR3 spans 11 residues. V was cut by 8 bases and J by 8 bases, with 12 bases left in between. The CDR3 region is CASFSGVEAFF. The CDR3 bases are TGTGCCAGTTTTTCGGGGGTCGAAGCTTTCTTT.

The chain employs TRBV5-1 and TRBJ1-4, with D perhaps TRBD1 (6 bases). V lost 2 bases, J lost 8 bases, and 10 bases lay in between. The CDR3 has 13 residues. The germline CDR1 and CDR2 sequences are SGHRS and YFSETQ. CDR3 in amino acids: CASSFWGQEKLFF. For the CDR3, the DNA is TGCGCCAGCAGCTTTTGGGGGCAAGAAAAACTGTTTTTT. The entire variable domain, with the rest obtained from reference TRBV5-1 and TRBJ1-4, is as follows: KAGVTQTPRYLIKTRGQQVTLSCSPISGHRSVSWYQQTPGQGLQFLFEYFSETQRNKGNFPGRFSGRQFSNSRSEMNVSTLELGDSALYLCASSFWGQEKLFFGSGTQLSVL.

The chain recombines TRBV19 with TRBJ2-7; D gene ambiguous. From germline, CDR1 is LNHDA and CDR2 SQIVND (reference sequence). V lost 2 bases and J 0 bases, leaving 23 bases between the germline ends. This CDR3 has 19 amino acids. The DNA of the CDR3 is TGTGCCAGTAGTATAACGTCTGGGCTAGAAACTCGACTCTCCTACGAGCAGTACTTC. Its translation is CASSITSGLETRLSYEQYF.

The chain uses TRBV3-1 (or the pseudogene TRBV3-2) and TRBJ1-3, with unresolved D. V was clipped by 5 bases and J by 0 bases, with 14 bases between them. CDR1 and CDR2 from the germline V gene are LGHDT and YNNKEL (reference sequence). The CDR3 has 16 residues. As DNA, the CDR3 is TGTGCCAGCAGCTCGGGATTTCTACTCTCTGGAAACACCATATATTTT. This translates into CASSSGFLLSGNTIYF.

The chain joins TRBV11-2 to TRBJ2-6; 11 bases agree with TRBD1. The CDR3 totals 17 residues. Germline CDR1 and CDR2: SGHAT and FQNNGV. V dropped 5 bases and J dropped 4; count of bases not matched to a gene: 7. Here the CDR3 DNA reads TGTGCCAGCAGCGTCGGACAGGGGGCGCGGGGGGCCAACGTCCTGACTTTC. Translated, it gives CASSVGQGARGANVLTF. The full variable domain, rest sourced from reference TRBV11-2 and TRBJ2-6, is EAGVAQSPRYKIIEKRQSVAFWCNPISGHATLYWYQQILGQGPKLLIQFQNNGVVDDSQLPKDRFSAERLKGVDSTLKIQPAKLEDSAVYLCASSVGQGARGANVLTFGAGSRLTVL.

The V gene is TRBV6-4, the J gene TRBJ2-3, with D perhaps given as TRBD1 or TRBD2 (6 bases each). CDR1 and CDR2 from the germline V gene are MRHNA and SNTAGT. Trimming pared 4 bases from V and 2 bases from J, leaving 10 bases between. There are 14 residues in the CDR3. In DNA, the CDR3 is TGTGCCAGCAGTGCCGGGGGCCACACAGATACGCAGTATTTT. Translation gives CASSAGGHTDTQYF.

The J gene is TRBJ1-2, the V gene TRBV29-1; TRBD1 matches at 7 bases. CDR1 and CDR2 from the germline V gene are SQVTM and ANQGSEA. After removal of 2 bases from V and 8 bases from J, the junction contained 8 bases not matched to a gene. This CDR3 contains 13 residues. CDR3 region: CSVEIIGGEGYTF. The CDR3 nucleotides are TGCAGCGTTGAAATAATAGGGGGCGAGGGCTACACCTTC. Filled out from reference TRBV29-1 and TRBJ1-2, the complete variable domain reads SAVISQKPSRDICQRGTSLTIQCQVDSQVTMMFWYRQQPGQSLTLIATANQGSEATYESGFVIDKFPISRPNLTFSTLTVSNMSPEDSSIYLCSVEIIGGEGYTFGSGTRLTVV.

This clone was seen only once. The chain carries TRBV10-3 and TRBJ1-5, with D perhaps TRBD1 (6 bases). The CDR3 has 16 amino acids. With 0 bases removed from V and 3 bases from J, the gap between germline ends came to 12 bases. Germline V gene lookup returns CDR1 ENHRY and CDR2 SYGVKD. The CDR3 loop is CAISESWGRANQPQHF. Here the CDR3 DNA reads TGTGCCATCAGTGAGTCGTGGGGGCGGGCCAATCAGCCCCAGCATTTT.

The chain employs TRBV29-1 and TRBJ2-7; D unclear. Between the trimmed V and J ends, which lost 6 bases and 3 bases, there was a span of 12 bases. Germline V gives CDR1 SQVTM, CDR2 ANQGSEA. This CDR3 comprises 12 residues. Here the CDR3 reads CSVTRSGYEQYF. The CDR3, as DNA: TGCAGCGTAACCCGGTCGGGCTACGAGCAGTACTTC.

V and J are TRBV5-1 and TRBJ2-2, with TRBD1 identical over 11 bases. The CDR3 length is 16 residues. Looked up from germline, CDR1 is SGHRS and CDR2 is YFSETQ. V lost 2 bases, J lost 7 bases, and 7 bases stayed unmatched. The CDR3 nucleotides read TGCGCCAGCAGCTTCTTCGGGACAGGGGGAGACGGGGAGCTGTTTTTT. This gives the protein CASSFFGTGGDGELFF.

To note about this clone: At one of its ends the junction is not consistent with the germline gene, which may arise from a read error. The sample has other DNA sequences that encode this CDR3 too. This rearrangement joins TRBV6-5 to TRBJ1-1; no clear D gene. CDR1 MNHEY and CDR2 SVGAGI come from the germline V gene. The CDR3 contains 11 residues. This CDR3 is CASSYYTEAFF. CDR3 bases: TGTGCCAGCAGTTACTACACGGAAGCTTTCTTT.

This clone was counted between two and nine times. This sequence joins TRBV5-5 and TRBJ2-1; 13 bases align to TRBD2. With 4 bases clipped from V and 8 bases from J, the junction kept 6 bases outside the gene matches. The CDR3 sequence is 15 residues long. CDR1 is SGHKS, CDR2 YYEKEE, per germline (reference sequence). The CDR3 nucleotides are TGTGCCAGCAGCCTGGGACTAGCGGGGAGGTATGAGCAGTTCTTC. This codes for CASSLGLAGRYEQFF.

This sequence joins TRBV4-1 and TRBJ1-5, with unresolved D. The ends were cut back, 1 base at V and 7 bases at J, with 11 bases in the middle. CDR1 MGHRA and CDR2 YSYEKL come from the germline V gene. CDR3 length equals 14 residues. The CDR3 loop is CASSQGWSEQPQHF. The CDR3 DNA sequence: TGCGCCAGCAGCCAAGGGTGGTCGGAGCAGCCCCAGCATTTT.